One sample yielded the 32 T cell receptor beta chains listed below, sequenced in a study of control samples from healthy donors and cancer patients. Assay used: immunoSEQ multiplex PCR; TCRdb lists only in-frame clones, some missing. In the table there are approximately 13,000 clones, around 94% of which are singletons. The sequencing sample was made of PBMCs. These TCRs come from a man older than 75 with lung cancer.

CDR3 DNA sequence: TGTGCCAGTACCCCAGACAGGGGCAATCAGCCCCAGCATTTT. Translated, it gives CASTPDRGNQPQHF. This chain joins TRBV19 and TRBJ1-5, with 7 bases identical to TRBD1. The trim removed 7 bases at V and 2 bases at J, leaving 5 bases unmatched. This CDR3 region has 14 residues. Germline loops: CDR1 LNHDA, CDR2 SQIVND (reference sequence).

CDR3 loop: CASSLAVGRNQPQHF. DNA for the CDR3: TGTGCCAGCAGCTTAGCGGTGGGCAGGAATCAGCCCCAGCATTTT. The J gene is TRBJ1-5, the V gene TRBV7-9; no firm D call. The CDR3 contains 15 residues. V gave up 0 bases and J gave up 4 bases, with 10 bases separating them. The germline gives CDR1 SEHNR, CDR2 FQNEAQ (reference sequence).

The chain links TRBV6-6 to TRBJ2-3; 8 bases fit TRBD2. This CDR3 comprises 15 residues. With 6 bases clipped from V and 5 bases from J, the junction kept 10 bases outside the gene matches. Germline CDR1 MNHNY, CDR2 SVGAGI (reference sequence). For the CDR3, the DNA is TGTGCCAGCAGGCTAGCGGGCCGGGCTGGAGATACGCAGTATTTT. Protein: CASRLAGRAGDTQYF.

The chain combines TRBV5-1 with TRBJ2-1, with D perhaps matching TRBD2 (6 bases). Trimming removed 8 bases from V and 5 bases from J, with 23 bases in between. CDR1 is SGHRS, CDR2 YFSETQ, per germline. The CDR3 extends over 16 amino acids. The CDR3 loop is CASSRDLGTTNNEQFF. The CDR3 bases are TGCGCCAGTAGCCGGGACTTGGGAACTACGAACAATGAGCAGTTCTTC.

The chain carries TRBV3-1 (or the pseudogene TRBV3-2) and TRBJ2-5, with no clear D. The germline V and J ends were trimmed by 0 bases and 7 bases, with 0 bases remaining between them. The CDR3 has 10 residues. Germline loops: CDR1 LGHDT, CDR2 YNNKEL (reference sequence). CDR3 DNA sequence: TGTGCCAGCAGCCAAGAGACCCAGTACTTC. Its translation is CASSQETQYF.

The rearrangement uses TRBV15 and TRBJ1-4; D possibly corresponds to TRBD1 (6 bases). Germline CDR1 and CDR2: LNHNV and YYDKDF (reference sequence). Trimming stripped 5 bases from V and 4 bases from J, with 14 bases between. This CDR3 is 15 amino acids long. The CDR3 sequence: CATSLMDRNNEKLFF. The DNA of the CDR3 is TGTGCCACCAGCCTAATGGACAGAAATAATGAAAAACTGTTTTTT. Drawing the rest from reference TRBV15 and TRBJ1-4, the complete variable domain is DAMVIQNPRYQVTQFGKPVTLSCSQTLNHNVMYWYQQKSSQAPKLLFHYYDKDFNNEADTPDNFQSRRPNTSFCFLDIRSPGLGDTAMYLCATSLMDRNNEKLFFGSGTQLSVL.

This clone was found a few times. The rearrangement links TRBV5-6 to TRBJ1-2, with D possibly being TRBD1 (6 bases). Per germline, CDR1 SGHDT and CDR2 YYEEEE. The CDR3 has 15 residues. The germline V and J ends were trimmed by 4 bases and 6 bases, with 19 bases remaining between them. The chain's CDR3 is CASSPPRGAIDGYTF. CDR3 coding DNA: TGTGCCAGCAGCCCCCCGCGGGGGGCTATAGATGGCTACACCTTC.

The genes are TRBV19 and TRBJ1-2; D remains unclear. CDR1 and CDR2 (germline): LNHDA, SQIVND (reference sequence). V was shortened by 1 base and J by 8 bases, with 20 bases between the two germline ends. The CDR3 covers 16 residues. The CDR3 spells CASSIVNGVTLRGYTF. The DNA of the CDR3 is TGTGCCAGTAGTATAGTAAACGGGGTTACGTTACGGGGCTACACCTTC.

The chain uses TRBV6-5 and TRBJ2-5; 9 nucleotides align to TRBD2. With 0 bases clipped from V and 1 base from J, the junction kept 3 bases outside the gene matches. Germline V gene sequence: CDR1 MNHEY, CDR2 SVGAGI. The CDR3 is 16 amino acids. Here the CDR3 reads CASSYSLAGSQETQYF. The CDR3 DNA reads TGTGCCAGCAGTTACTCTCTAGCGGGGAGCCAAGAGACCCAGTACTTC.

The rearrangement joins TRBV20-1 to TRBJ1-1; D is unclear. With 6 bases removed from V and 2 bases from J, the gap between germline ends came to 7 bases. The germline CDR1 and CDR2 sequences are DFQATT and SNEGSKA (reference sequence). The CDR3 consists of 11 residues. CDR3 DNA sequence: TGCAGTGCCCGTCGTAACACTGAAGCTTTCTTT. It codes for CSARRNTEAFF.

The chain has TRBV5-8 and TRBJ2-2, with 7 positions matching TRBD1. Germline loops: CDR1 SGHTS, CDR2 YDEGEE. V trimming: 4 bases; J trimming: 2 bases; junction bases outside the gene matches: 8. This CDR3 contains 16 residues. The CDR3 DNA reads TGTGCCAGCAGCAGGGGACAGACAACTAACACCGGGGAGCTGTTTTTT. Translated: CASSRGQTTNTGELFF.

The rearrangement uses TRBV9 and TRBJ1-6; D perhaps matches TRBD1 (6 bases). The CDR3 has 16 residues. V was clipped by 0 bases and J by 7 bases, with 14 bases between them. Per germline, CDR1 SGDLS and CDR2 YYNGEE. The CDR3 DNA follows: TGTGCCAGCAGCGTAGTTGGGGGGGCGGAGAATTCACCCCTCCACTTT. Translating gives CASSVVGGAENSPLHF.

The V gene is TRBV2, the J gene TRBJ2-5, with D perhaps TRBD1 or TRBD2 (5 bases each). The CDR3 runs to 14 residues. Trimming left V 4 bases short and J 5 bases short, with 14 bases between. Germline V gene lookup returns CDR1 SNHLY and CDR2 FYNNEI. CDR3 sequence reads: CASSGGRGPETQYF. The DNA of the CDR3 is TGTGCCAGCAGTGGGGGACGAGGCCCGGAGACCCAGTACTTC.

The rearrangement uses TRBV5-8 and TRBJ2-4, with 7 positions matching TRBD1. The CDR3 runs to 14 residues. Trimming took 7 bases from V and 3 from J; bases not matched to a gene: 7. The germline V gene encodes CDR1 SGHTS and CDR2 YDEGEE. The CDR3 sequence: CASYLTGNKNIQYF. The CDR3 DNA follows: TGTGCCAGCTACTTGACAGGGAACAAAAACATTCAGTACTTC.

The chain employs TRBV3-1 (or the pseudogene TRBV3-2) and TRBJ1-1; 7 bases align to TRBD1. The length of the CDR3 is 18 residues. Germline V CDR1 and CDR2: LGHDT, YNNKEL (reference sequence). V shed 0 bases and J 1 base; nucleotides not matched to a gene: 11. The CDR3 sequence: CASSQDLVWGQQNTEAFF. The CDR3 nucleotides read TGTGCCAGCAGCCAAGATCTGGTATGGGGACAGCAGAACACTGAAGCTTTCTTT.

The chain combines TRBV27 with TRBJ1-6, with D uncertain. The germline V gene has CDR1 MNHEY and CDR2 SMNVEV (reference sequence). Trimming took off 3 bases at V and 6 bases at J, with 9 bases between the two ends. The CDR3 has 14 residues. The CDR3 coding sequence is TGTGCCAGCAGTTTTTTAGGTAGTAATTCACCCCTCCACTTT. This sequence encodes CASSFLGSNSPLHF.

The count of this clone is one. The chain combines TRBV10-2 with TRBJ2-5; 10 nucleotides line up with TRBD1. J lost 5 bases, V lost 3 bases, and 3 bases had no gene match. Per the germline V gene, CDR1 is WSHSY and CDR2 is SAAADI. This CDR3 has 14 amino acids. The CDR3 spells CASSDGTGEETQYF. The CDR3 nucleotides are TGCGCCAGCAGTGACGGGACAGGGGAGGAGACCCAGTACTTC.

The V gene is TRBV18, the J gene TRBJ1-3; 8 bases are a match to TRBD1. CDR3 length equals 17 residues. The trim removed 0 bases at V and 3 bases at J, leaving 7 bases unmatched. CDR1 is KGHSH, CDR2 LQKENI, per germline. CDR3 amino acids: CASSPPSPGQGGNTIYF. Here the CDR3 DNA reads TGTGCCAGCTCACCACCCTCACCTGGACAGGGTGGAAACACCATATATTTT. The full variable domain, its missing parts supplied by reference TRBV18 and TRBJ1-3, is NAGVMQNPRHLVRRRGQEARLRCSPMKGHSHVYWYRQLPEEGLKFMVYLQKENIIDESGMPKERFSAEFPKEGPSILRIQQVVRGDSAAYFCASSPPSPGQGGNTIYFGEGSWLTVV.

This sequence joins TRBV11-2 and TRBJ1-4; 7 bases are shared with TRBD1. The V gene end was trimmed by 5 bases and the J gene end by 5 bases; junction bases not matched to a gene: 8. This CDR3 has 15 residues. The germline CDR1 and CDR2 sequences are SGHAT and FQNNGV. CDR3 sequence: CASSRRTGQNEKLFF. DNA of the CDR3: TGTGCCAGCAGCCGCCGGACAGGACAAAATGAAAAACTGTTTTTT.

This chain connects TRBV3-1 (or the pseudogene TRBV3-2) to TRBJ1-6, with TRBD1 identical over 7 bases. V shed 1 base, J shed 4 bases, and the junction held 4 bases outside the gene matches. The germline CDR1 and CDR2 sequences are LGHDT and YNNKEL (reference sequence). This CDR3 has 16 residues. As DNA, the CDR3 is TGTGCCAGCAGCCAAGTCAGGGGGGGATATAATTCACCCCTCCACTTT. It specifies CASSQVRGGYNSPLHF.

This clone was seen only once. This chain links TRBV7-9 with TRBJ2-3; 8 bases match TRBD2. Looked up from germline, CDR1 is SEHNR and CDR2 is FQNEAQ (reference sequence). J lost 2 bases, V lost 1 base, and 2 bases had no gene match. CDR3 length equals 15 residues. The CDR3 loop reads CASSLGAGATDTQYF. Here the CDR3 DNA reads TGTGCCAGCAGCTTAGGAGCGGGGGCCACAGATACGCAGTATTTT.

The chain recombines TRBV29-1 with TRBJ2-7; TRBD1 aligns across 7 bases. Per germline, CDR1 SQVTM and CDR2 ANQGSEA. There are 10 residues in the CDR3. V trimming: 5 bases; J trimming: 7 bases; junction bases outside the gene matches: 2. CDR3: CSVRTGEQYF. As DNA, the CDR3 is TGCAGCGTTAGGACAGGTGAGCAGTACTTC.

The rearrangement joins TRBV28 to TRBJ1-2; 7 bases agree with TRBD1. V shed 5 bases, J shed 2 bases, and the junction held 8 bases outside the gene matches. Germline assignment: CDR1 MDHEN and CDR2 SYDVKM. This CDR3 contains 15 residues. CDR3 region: CASSLMDRLNYGYTF. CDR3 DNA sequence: TGTGCCAGCAGTCTAATGGACAGGCTGAACTATGGCTACACCTTC.

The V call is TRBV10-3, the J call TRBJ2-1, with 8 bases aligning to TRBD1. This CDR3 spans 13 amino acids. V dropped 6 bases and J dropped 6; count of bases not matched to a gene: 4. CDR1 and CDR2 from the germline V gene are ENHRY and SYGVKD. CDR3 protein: CAIRQDRGNEQFF. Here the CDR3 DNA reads TGTGCCATCAGACAAGACAGGGGCAATGAGCAGTTCTTC.

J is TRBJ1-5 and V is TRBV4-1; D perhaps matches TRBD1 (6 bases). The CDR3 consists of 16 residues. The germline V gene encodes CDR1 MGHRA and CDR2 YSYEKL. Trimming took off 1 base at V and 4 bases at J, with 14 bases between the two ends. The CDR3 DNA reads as TGCGCCAGCAGCCAAGCGTGGGCAGGGGAGAATCAGCCCCAGCATTTT. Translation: CASSQAWAGENQPQHF.

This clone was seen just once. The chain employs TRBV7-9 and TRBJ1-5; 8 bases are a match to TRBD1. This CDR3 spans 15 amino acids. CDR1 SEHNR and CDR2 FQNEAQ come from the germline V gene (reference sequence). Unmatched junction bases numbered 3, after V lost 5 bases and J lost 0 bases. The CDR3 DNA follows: TGTGCCAGCAGCCGACAGGGGATTAGCAATCAGCCCCAGCATTTT. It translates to CASSRQGISNQPQHF.

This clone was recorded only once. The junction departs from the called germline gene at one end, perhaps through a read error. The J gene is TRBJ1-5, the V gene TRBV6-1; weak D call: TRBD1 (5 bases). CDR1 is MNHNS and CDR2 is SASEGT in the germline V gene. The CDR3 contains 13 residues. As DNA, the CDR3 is TGTGCCAGCAGTGAAGGAATGGGGGACCTCGGGGATTTT. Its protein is CASSEGMGDLGDF.

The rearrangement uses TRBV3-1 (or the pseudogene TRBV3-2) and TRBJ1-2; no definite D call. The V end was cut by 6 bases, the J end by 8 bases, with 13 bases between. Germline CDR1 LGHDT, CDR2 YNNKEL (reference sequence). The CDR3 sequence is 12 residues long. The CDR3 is CASSPGSSGYTF. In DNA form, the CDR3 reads TGTGCCAGCAGTCCCGGGTCTTCGGGCTACACCTTC.

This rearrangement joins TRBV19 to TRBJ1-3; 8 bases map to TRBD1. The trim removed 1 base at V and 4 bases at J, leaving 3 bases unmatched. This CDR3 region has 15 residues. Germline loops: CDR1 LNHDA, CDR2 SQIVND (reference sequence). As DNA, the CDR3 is TGTGCCAGTAGTATAGGCAGGGGGCACGGAAACACCATATATTTT. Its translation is CASSIGRGHGNTIYF.

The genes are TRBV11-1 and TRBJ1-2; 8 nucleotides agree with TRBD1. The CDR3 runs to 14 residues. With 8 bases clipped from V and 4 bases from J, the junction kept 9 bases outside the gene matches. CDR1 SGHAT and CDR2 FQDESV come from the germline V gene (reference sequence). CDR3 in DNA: TGTGCCAGCCAGAGGGACAGGCCAAGCTATGGCTACACCTTC. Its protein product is CASQRDRPSYGYTF.

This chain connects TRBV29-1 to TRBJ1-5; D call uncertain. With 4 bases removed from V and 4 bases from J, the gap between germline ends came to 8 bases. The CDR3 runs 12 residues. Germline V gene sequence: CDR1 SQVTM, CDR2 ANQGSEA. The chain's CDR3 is CSVGGVNQPQHF. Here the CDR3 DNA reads TGCAGCGTTGGTGGGGTAAATCAGCCCCAGCATTTT.

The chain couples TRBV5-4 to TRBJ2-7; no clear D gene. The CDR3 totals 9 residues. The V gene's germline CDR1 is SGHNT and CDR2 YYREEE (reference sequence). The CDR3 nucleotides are TGTGCCAGCAGCTTGGAAGGTCACGTC. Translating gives CASSLEGHV.